This record covers a single TCR beta chain. One end of the junction does not line up with germline, which may come from a read error. This record belongs to a study of tumor and adjacent non-tumor tissue in lung cancer. TCRbeta libraries were built with three rounds of nested PCR, modified from ARM-PCR. TCRdb ran MiXCR on the multiplex PCR reads and lists one entry per CDR3 protein. Of about 200,000 distinct CDR3 sequences listed, about 71% were seen once; the top ten hold around 27%. This CDR3 is 14 amino acids long. The V gene's germline CDR1 is SGHAT and CDR2 FQNNGV. The template was RNA from unsorted bulk tissue.

The TCR originated in a man in his 60s with non-small cell lung cancer. V usage is TRBV11-2 and J usage is TRBJ2-5; possibly TRBD2 for D (7 bases). The sample taken for sequencing was lung tumor tissue. The CDR3 nucleotides are TGTGCCAGCAGCCTAGGGGGGGCGCGGGGGACCCAGAACTTC. Protein: CASSLGGARGTQNF.